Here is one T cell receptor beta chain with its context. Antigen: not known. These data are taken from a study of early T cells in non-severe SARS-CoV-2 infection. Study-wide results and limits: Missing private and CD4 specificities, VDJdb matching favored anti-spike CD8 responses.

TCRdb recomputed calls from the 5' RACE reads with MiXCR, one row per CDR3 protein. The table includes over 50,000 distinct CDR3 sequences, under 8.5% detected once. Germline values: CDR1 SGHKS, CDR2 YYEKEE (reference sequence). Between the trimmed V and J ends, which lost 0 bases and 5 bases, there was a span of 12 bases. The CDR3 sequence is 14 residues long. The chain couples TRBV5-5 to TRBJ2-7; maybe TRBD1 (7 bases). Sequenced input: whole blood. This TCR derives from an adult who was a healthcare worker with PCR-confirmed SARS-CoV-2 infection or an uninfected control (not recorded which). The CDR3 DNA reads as TGTGCCAGCAGCTTGGGGAGGGGGCGAGACGAGCAGTACTTC. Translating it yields CASSLGRGRDEQYF. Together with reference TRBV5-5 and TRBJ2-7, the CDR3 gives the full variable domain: DAGVTQSPTHLIKTRGQQVTLRCSPISGHKSVSWYQQVLGQGPQFIFQYYEKEERGRGNFPDRFSARQFPNYSSELNVNALLLGDSALYLCASSLGRGRDEQYFGPGTRLTVT.